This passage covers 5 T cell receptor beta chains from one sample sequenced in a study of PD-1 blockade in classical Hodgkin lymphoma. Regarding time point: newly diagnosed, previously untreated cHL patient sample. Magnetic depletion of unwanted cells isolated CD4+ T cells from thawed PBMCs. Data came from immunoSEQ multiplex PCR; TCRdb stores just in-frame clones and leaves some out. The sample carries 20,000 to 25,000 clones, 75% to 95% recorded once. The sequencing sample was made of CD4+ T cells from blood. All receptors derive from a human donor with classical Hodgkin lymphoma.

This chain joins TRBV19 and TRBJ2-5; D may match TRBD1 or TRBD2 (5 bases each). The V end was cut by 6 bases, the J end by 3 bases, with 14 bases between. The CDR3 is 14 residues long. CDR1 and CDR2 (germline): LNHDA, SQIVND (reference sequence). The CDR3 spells CASSPPGLKETQYF. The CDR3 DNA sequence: TGTGCCAGTAGCCCTCCGGGGCTGAAAGAGACCCAGTACTTC.

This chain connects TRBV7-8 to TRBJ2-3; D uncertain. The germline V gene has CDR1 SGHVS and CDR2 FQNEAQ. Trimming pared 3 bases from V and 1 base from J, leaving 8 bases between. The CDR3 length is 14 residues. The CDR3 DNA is TGTGCCAGCAGCTTGGGAAGGGGCACAGATACGCAGTATTTT. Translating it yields CASSLGRGTDTQYF.

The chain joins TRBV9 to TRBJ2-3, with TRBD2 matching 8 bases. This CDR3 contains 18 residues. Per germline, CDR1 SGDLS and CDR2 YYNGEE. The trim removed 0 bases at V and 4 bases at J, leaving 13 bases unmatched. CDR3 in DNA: TGTGCCAGCAGCGTAGCGGGGGGGCCAGGTGTCGGGTCAGATACGCAGTATTTT. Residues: CASSVAGGPGVGSDTQYF.

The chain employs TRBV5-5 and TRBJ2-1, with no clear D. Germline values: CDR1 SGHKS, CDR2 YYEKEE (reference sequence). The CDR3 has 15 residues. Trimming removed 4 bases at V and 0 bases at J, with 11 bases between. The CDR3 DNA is TGTGCCAGCAGCCCTCAACCAAGCTCCTACAATGAGCAGTTCTTC. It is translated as CASSPQPSSYNEQFF. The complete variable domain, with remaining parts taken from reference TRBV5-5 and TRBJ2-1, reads DAGVTQSPTHLIKTRGQQVTLRCSPISGHKSVSWYQQVLGQGPQFIFQYYEKEERGRGNFPDRFSARQFPNYSSELNVNALLLGDSALYLCASSPQPSSYNEQFFGPGTRLTVL.

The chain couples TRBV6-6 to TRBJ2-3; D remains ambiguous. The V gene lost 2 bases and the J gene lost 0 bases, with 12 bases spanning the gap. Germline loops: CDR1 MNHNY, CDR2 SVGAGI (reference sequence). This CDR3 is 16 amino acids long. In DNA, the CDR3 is TGTGCCAGCAGTTACCAGCAGAGAGCTAGCACAGATACGCAGTATTTT. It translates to CASSYQQRASTDTQYF.